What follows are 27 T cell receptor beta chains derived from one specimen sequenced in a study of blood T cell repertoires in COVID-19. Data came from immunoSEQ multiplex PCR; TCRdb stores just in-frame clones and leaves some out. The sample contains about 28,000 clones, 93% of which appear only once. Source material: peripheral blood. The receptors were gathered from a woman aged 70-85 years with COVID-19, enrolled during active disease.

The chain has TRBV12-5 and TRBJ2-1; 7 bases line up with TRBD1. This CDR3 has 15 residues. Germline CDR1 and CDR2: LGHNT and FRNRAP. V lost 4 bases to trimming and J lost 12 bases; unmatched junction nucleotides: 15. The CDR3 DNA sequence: TGTGCTAGTGGTTCCCGAGGGGACAGCCCACCTGGGCAGTTCTTC. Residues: CASGSRGDSPPGQFF.

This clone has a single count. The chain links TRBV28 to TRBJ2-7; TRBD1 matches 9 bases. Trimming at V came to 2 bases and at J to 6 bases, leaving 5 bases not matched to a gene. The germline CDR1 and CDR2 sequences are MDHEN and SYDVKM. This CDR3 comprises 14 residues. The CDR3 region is CASSLGDRAGEQYF. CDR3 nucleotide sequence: TGTGCCAGCAGTTTAGGGGACAGGGCGGGCGAGCAGTACTTC.

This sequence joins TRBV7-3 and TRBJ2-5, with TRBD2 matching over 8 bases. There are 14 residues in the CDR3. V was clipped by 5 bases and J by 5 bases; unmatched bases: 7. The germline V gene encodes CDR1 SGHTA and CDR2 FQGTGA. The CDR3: CASSPGLVGETQYF. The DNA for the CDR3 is TGTGCCAGCAGCCCGGGACTAGTAGGGGAGACCCAGTACTTC.

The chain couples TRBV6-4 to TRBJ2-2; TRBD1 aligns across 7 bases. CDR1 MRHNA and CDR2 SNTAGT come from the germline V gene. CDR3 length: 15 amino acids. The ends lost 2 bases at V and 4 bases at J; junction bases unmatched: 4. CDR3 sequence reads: CASSDNHRGTGELFF. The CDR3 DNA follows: TGTGCCAGCAGTGACAACCACAGGGGCACCGGGGAGCTGTTTTTT.

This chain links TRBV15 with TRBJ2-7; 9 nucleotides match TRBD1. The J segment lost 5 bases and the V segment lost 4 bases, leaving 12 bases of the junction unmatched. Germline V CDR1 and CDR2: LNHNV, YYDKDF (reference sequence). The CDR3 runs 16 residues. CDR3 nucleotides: TGTGCCACCAGCACCAAAATCCGGACAGGGGTGAACGAGCAGTACTTC. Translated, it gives CATSTKIRTGVNEQYF.

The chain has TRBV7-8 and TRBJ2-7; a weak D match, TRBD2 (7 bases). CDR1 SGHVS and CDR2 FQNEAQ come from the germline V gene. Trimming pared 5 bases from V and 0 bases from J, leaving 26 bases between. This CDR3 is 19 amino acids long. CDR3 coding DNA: TGTGCCAGCAGCCCGCGGGACACGCTATCCGGGACTACCTCCTACGAGCAGTACTTC. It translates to CASSPRDTLSGTTSYEQYF. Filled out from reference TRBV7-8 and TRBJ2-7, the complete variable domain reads GAGVSQSPRYKVAKRGQDVALRCDPISGHVSLFWYQQALGQGPEFLTYFQNEAQLDKSGLPSDRFFAERPEGSVSTLKIQRTQQEDSAVYLCASSPRDTLSGTTSYEQYFGPGTRLTVT.

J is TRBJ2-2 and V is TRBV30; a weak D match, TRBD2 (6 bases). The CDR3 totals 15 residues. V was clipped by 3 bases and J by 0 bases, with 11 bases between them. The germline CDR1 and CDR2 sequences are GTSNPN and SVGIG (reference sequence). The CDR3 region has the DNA TGTGCCTGGAGCCGACTAGGCGCGAACACCGGGGAGCTGTTTTTT. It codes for CAWSRLGANTGELFF.

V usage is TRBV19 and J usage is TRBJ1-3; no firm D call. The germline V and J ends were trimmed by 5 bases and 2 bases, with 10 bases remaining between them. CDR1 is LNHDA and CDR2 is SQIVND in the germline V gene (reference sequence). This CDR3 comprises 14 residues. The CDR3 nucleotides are TGTGCCAGTAGTGATCACAGTGCTGGAAACACCATATATTTT. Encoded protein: CASSDHSAGNTIYF. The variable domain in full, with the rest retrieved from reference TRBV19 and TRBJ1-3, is DGGITQSPKYLFRKEGQNVTLSCEQNLNHDAMYWYRQDPGQGLRLIYYSQIVNDFQKGDIAEGYSVSREKKESFPLTVTSAQKNPTAFYLCASSDHSAGNTIYFGEGSWLTVV.

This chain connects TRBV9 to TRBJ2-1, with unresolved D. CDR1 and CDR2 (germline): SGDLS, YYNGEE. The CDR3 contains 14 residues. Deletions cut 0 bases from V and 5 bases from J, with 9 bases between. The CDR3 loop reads CASSVGRAHNEQFF. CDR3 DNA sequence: TGTGCCAGCAGCGTAGGGAGAGCCCACAATGAGCAGTTCTTC.

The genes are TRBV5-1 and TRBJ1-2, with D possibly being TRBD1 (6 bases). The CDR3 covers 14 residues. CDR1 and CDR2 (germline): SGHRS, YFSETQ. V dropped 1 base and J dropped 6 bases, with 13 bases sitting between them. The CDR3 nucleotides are TGCGCCAGCAGCTTGAACAGGGTAGTAGATGGCTACACCTTC. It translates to CASSLNRVVDGYTF.

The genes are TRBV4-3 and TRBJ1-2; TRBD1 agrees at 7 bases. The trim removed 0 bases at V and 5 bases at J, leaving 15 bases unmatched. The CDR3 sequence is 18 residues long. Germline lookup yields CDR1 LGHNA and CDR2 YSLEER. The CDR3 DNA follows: TGCGCCAGCAGCCAAGATATGTGGGATGGGACAGCGCCATATGGCTACACCTTC. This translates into CASSQDMWDGTAPYGYTF.

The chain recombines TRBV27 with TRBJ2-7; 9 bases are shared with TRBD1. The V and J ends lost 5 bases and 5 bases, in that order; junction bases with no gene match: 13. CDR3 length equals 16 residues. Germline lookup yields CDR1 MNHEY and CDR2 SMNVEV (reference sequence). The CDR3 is CASSSALDRGTDEQYF. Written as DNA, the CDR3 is TGTGCCAGCAGTAGCGCCCTGGACAGGGGAACGGACGAGCAGTACTTC.

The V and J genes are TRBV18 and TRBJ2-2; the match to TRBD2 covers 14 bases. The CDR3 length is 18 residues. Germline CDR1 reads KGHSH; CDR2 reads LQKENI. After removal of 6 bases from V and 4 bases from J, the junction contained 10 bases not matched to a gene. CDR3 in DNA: TGTGCCAGCTCCCCGGGACTAGCGGGAGCCCCGGGCACCGGGGAGCTGTTTTTT. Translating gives CASSPGLAGAPGTGELFF.

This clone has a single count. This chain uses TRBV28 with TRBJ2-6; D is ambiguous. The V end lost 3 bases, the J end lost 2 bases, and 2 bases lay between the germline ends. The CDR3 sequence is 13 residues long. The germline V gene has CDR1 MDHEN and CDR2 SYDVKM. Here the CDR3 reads CASSFAGANVLTF. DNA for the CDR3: TGTGCCAGCAGTTTCGCTGGGGCCAACGTCCTGACTTTC.

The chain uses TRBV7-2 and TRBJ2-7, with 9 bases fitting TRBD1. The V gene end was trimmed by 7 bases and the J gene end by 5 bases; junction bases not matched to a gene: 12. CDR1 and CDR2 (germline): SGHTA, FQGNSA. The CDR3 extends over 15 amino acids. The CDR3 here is CASTLVGQGLNEQYF. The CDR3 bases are TGTGCCAGCACCTTGGTGGGACAGGGTTTGAACGAGCAGTACTTC.

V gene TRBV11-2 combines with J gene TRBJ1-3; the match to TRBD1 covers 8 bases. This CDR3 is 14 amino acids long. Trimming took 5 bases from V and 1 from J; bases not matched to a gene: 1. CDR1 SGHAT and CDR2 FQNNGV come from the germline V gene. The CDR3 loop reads CASSRDRSGNTIYF. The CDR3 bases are TGTGCCAGCAGCCGGGACAGGTCTGGAAACACCATATATTTT.

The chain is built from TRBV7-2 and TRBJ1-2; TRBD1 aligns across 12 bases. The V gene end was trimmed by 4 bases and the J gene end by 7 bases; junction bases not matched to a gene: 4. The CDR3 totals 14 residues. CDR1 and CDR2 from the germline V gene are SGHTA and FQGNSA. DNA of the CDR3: TGTGCCAGCAGCTGGGGACAGGGGGCAGGTGGCTACACCTTC. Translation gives CASSWGQGAGGYTF.

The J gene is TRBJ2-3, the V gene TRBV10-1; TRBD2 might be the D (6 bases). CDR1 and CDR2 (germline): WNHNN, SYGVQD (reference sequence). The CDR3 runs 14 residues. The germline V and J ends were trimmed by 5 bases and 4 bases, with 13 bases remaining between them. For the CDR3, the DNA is TGCGCCAGCAGTAGCGTCCGGGGGTCAGATACGCAGTATTTT. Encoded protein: CASSSVRGSDTQYF.

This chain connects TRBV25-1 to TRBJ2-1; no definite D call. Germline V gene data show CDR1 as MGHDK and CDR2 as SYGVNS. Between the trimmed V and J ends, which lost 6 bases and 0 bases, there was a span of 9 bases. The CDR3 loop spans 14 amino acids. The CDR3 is CASSSLSSYNEQFF. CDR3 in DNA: TGTGCCAGCAGCTCACTTAGCTCCTACAATGAGCAGTTCTTC.

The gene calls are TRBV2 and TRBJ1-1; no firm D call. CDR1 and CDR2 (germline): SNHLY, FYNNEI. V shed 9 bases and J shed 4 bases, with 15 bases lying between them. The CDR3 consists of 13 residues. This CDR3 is CASTRIGGTEAFF. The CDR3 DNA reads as TGTGCCAGTACGAGAATCGGAGGCACTGAAGCTTTCTTT.

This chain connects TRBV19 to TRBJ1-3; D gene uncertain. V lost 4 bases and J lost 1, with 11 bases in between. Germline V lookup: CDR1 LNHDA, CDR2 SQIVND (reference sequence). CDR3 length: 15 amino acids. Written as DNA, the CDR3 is TGTGCCAGTAGTAGTACTGCGGGATCTGGAAACACCATATATTTT. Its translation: CASSSTAGSGNTIYF.

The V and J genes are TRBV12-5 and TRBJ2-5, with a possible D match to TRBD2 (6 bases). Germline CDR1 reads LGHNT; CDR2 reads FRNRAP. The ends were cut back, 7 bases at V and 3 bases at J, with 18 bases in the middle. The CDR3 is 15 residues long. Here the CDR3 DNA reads TGTGCTAGTGCCTCATCGGACTATTCCAAAGAGACCCAGTACTTC. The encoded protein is CASASSDYSKETQYF.

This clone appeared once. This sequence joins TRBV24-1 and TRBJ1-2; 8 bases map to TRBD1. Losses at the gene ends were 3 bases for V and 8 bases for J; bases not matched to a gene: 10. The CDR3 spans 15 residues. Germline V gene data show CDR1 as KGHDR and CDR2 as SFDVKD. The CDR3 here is CATSDPGQVSDGYTF. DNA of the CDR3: TGTGCCACCAGTGATCCGGGACAGGTCTCTGACGGCTACACCTTC.

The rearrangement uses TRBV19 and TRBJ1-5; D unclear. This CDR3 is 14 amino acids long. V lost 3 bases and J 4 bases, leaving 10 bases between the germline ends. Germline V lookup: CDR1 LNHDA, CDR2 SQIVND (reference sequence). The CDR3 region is CASSILGLNQPQHF. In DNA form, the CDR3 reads TGTGCCAGTAGTATCCTAGGATTAAATCAGCCCCAGCATTTT. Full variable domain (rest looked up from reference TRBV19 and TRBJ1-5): DGGITQSPKYLFRKEGQNVTLSCEQNLNHDAMYWYRQDPGQGLRLIYYSQIVNDFQKGDIAEGYSVSREKKESFPLTVTSAQKNPTAFYLCASSILGLNQPQHFGDGTRLSIL.

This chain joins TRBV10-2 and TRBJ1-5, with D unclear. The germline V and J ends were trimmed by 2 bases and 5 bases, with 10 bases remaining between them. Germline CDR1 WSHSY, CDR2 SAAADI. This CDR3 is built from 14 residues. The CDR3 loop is CASSEIREDQPQHF. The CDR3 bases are TGCGCCAGCAGTGAGATAAGGGAGGATCAGCCCCAGCATTTT.

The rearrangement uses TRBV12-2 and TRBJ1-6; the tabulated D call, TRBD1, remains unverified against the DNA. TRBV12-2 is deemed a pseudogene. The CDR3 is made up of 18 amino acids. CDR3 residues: CASRLKWTGPKKRSPLHF. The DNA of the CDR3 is TGTGCAAGTCGCTTAAAATGGACAGGGCCTAAGAAAAGGTCACCCCTCCACTTT.

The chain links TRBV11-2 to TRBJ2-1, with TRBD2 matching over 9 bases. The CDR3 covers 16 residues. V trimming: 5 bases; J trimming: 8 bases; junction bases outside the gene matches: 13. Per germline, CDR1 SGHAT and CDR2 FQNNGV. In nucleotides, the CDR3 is TGTGCCAGCAGCACCTCTGCCGGGACTAGCAGTGATGAGCAGTTCTTC. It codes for CASSTSAGTSSDEQFF. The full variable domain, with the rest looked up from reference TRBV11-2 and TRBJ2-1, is EAGVAQSPRYKIIEKRQSVAFWCNPISGHATLYWYQQILGQGPKLLIQFQNNGVVDDSQLPKDRFSAERLKGVDSTLKIQPAKLEDSAVYLCASSTSAGTSSDEQFFGPGTRLTVL.